The 30 T cell receptor beta chains given below trace back to one sample, sequenced in a study of technical replicates of blood from a handful of donors (TCRdb year 2017). The protocol used for the library was the immunoSEQ multiplex PCR assay. Entries here come from immuneACCESS through TCRdb and include only in-frame sequences with V and J called. Some clones fail to appear in such tables; in the studies checked, an unresolved V gene covers under half of the shortfall, and the cause of the remainder is unknown. The sample profile shows tens of thousands of clones; approximately 94% of them were found once. The top ten hold approximately 0.2% of the sample. Sequenced sample: T cells isolated from PBMCs. These receptors were taken from a human donor in good health.

Here the CDR3 DNA reads TGTGCCAGCTCACCACCGTCTAGCGGGGGGAATGAGCAGTTCTTC. Translation gives CASSPPSSGGNEQFF. The gene calls are TRBV18 and TRBJ2-1; 11 bases are shared with TRBD2. Trimming took 0 bases from V and 7 from J; bases not matched to a gene: 2. CDR3 length: 15 residues. Germline V gene sequence: CDR1 KGHSH, CDR2 LQKENI.

The gene calls are TRBV28 and TRBJ1-5; the D is unclear. V was cut by 6 bases and J by 1 base, with 19 bases left in between. The germline CDR1 and CDR2 sequences are MDHEN and SYDVKM. The CDR3 loop spans 17 amino acids. DNA of the CDR3: TGTGCCAGCAGCCTACGGGGTACGAGATCGAGCAATCAGCCCCAGCATTTT. It specifies CASSLRGTRSSNQPQHF.

This chain links TRBV5-5 with TRBJ1-2; no clear D gene. The ends were cut back, 0 bases at V and 4 bases at J, with 13 bases in the middle. Looked up from germline, CDR1 is SGHKS and CDR2 is YYEKEE (reference sequence). CDR3 size: 15 residues. In nucleotides, the CDR3 is TGTGCCAGCAGCTTGGCCCAAGCTAAAATCTATGGCTACACCTTC. Its translation is CASSLAQAKIYGYTF.

The chain uses TRBV6-5 and TRBJ1-2, with TRBD1 identical over 9 bases. The V segment lost 3 bases and the J segment 3 bases; nucleotides outside the gene matches: 2. The CDR3 contains 14 residues. CDR1 is MNHEY, CDR2 SVGAGI, per germline. This chain's CDR3 is CASSYTGGYYGYTF. For the CDR3, the DNA is TGTGCCAGCAGTTATACAGGGGGCTACTATGGCTACACCTTC.

The V and J genes are TRBV7-6 and TRBJ2-2; tentatively, D is TRBD1 (5 bases). V lost 4 bases and J lost 5, with 14 bases in between. CDR3 length: 15 amino acids. Per germline, CDR1 SGHVS and CDR2 FNYEAQ. CDR3 region: CASSSPGYRTGELFF. In DNA, the CDR3 is TGTGCCAGCAGCTCCCCAGGGTATCGAACCGGGGAGCTGTTTTTT.

J is TRBJ2-3 and V is TRBV29-1; no definite D call. Trimming stripped 0 bases from V and 0 bases from J, with 13 bases between. Germline CDR1 is SQVTM and CDR2 is ANQGSEA. The CDR3 covers 16 residues. CDR3 DNA sequence: TGCAGCGTTGAAGATCGGGTAGGAGCTAGCACAGATACGCAGTATTTT. Translation gives CSVEDRVGASTDTQYF.

This chain joins TRBV7-9 and TRBJ1-2; the match to TRBD1 covers 8 bases. Per germline, CDR1 SEHNR and CDR2 FQNEAQ (reference sequence). The CDR3 loop spans 13 amino acids. Trimming took 3 bases from V and 7 from J; bases not matched to a gene: 4. CDR3 loop: CASSFGTGGGYTF. The CDR3 DNA follows: TGTGCCAGCAGCTTCGGGACAGGCGGTGGCTACACCTTC.

This chain joins TRBV7-9 and TRBJ2-3; no clear D gene. The length of the CDR3 is 14 residues. Trimming shortened V by 6 bases and J by 2 bases, and 12 bases separated the two germline ends. Germline values: CDR1 SEHNR, CDR2 FQNEAQ (reference sequence). In DNA, the CDR3 is TGTGCCAGCAGAAGCAACCAGGTCACAGATACGCAGTATTTT. This gives the protein CASRSNQVTDTQYF.

This clone was detected only a few times. V is TRBV29-1 and J is TRBJ1-1; no definite D call. Germline assignment: CDR1 SQVTM and CDR2 ANQGSEA. The V and J ends lost 3 bases and 0 bases respectively, with 8 bases between them. This CDR3 has 13 amino acids. CDR3 residues: CSVEGRLNTEAFF. DNA of the CDR3: TGCAGCGTTGAGGGCCGGCTGAACACTGAAGCTTTCTTT. Complete variable domain (other parts from reference TRBV29-1 and TRBJ1-1): SAVISQKPSRDICQRGTSLTIQCQVDSQVTMMFWYRQQPGQSLTLIATANQGSEATYESGFVIDKFPISRPNLTFSTLTVSNMSPEDSSIYLCSVEGRLNTEAFFGQGTRLTVV.

CDR3 in amino acids: CASSPPGVNTEAFF. In nucleotides, the CDR3 is TGTGCCAGCAGCCCCCCAGGGGTTAACACTGAAGCTTTCTTT. This rearrangement joins TRBV9 to TRBJ1-1; D is possibly TRBD1 (6 bases). CDR1 and CDR2 (germline): SGDLS, YYNGEE. The CDR3 is 14 amino acids. V was shortened by 4 bases and J by 2 bases, with 12 bases between the two germline ends.

The chain combines TRBV7-9 with TRBJ2-2, with D perhaps TRBD1 (6 bases). Per germline, CDR1 SEHNR and CDR2 FQNEAQ (reference sequence). The CDR3 has 14 residues. V shed 3 bases and J shed 4 bases, with 9 bases lying between them. CDR3 nucleotides: TGTGCCAGCAGCTTTACAGGGATCACCGGGGAGCTGTTTTTT. Translating gives CASSFTGITGELFF.

V is TRBV7-9 and J is TRBJ1-1; 8 bases align to TRBD1. The CDR3 runs to 16 residues. Germline V gives CDR1 SEHNR, CDR2 FQNEAQ (reference sequence). The junction had 5 bases not matched to a gene; V was cut back by 2 bases and J by 0 bases. In DNA form, the CDR3 reads TGTGCCAGCAGCTTACCTCAGGGGGCACTGAACACTGAAGCTTTCTTT. Translation: CASSLPQGALNTEAFF.

CDR3 coding DNA: TGTGCCAGCAGCTGGCAGTTGGCGCGGGGGACTATGGAGCAGTACTTC. Its translation is CASSWQLARGTMEQYF. J is TRBJ2-7 and V is TRBV7-9; 7 bases agree with TRBD2. The CDR3 has 16 amino acids. The V and J ends lost 4 bases and 7 bases, in that order; junction bases with no gene match: 16. Per germline, CDR1 SEHNR and CDR2 FQNEAQ (reference sequence).

The V gene is TRBV11-2, the J gene TRBJ2-7; TRBD1 matches at 8 bases. This CDR3 comprises 15 residues. V trimming: 6 bases; J trimming: 2 bases; junction bases outside the gene matches: 9. Germline V gives CDR1 SGHAT, CDR2 FQNNGV. The CDR3 here is CASRKTRDRTYEQYF. CDR3 DNA sequence: TGTGCCAGCAGAAAGACCCGGGACAGGACCTACGAGCAGTACTTC.

The chain combines TRBV6-6 with TRBJ1-1; possibly TRBD1 for D (5 bases). V dropped 6 bases and J dropped 1 base, with 12 bases sitting between them. This CDR3 contains 14 residues. CDR1 MNHNY and CDR2 SVGAGI come from the germline V gene (reference sequence). The CDR3 is CASRTDIGNTEAFF. In DNA, the CDR3 is TGTGCCAGCAGGACGGACATAGGGAACACTGAAGCTTTCTTT.

In this sample, this clone turned up a few times. The chain is built from TRBV7-3 and TRBJ2-7, with TRBD1 identical over 11 bases. The germline V gene has CDR1 SGHTA and CDR2 FQGTGA. This CDR3 comprises 13 residues. V was pared by 5 bases and J by 6 bases, with 3 bases of the junction left unmatched. For the CDR3, the DNA is TGTGCCAGCAGCGCGGGACAGGGGGGCGAGCAGTACTTC. Translation: CASSAGQGGEQYF.

The CDR3 region has the DNA TGTGCCAGCAGCTTGCGTAGCACAGATACGCAGTATTTT. It specifies CASSLRSTDTQYF. J is TRBJ2-3 and V is TRBV5-4; D gene unclear. Germline CDR1 reads SGHNT; CDR2 reads YYREEE (reference sequence). V lost 1 base and J lost 0, with 3 bases in between. This CDR3 comprises 13 residues. The full variable domain, its missing parts supplied by reference TRBV5-4 and TRBJ2-3, is ETGVTQSPTHLIKTRGQQVTLRCSSQSGHNTVSWYQQALGQGPQFIFQYYREEENGRGNFPPRFSGLQFPNYSSELNVNALELDDSALYLCASSLRSTDTQYFGPGTRLTVL.

The chain is built from TRBV6-6 and TRBJ1-5, with D possibly matching TRBD1 (5 bases). Germline CDR1 and CDR2: MNHNY and SVGAGI (reference sequence). The ends were cut back, 7 bases at V and 2 bases at J, with 18 bases in the middle. This CDR3 comprises 16 residues. CDR3 region: CASKRSLGTGNQPQHF. CDR3 DNA: TGTGCCAGCAAAAGGTCCCTCGGGACTGGCAATCAGCCCCAGCATTTT.

This chain uses TRBV6-6 with TRBJ2-3; maybe TRBD2 (6 bases). Trimming took off 4 bases at V and 1 base at J, with 15 bases between the two ends. Germline V gives CDR1 MNHNY, CDR2 SVGAGI (reference sequence). CDR3 length equals 16 residues. CDR3 coding DNA: TGTGCCAGCAGTTTTTCGACGGGAGTTGGCACAGATACGCAGTATTTT. Protein: CASSFSTGVGTDTQYF.

This clone was seen just once. The chain carries TRBV5-1 and TRBJ1-5; the match to TRBD1 covers 7 bases. Germline trimming cut 2 bases from V and 4 bases from J; bases unmatched to any gene: 6. The CDR3 covers 15 residues. CDR1 SGHRS and CDR2 YFSETQ come from the germline V gene. The CDR3 DNA reads TGCGCCAGCAGCTTCGCCAGGGGGAAAAATCAGCCCCAGCATTTT. Its protein product is CASSFARGKNQPQHF.

J is TRBJ2-1 and V is TRBV14; D ambiguous. Trimming cost V 5 bases and J 0 bases, with 17 bases left between them. Germline values: CDR1 SGHDN, CDR2 FVKESK. The CDR3 has 17 amino acids. The CDR3 DNA is TGTGCCAGCAGCTCAATTGAGGATCCTCTCTCCTACAATGAGCAGTTCTTC. Protein: CASSSIEDPLSYNEQFF.

The V and J genes are TRBV29-1 and TRBJ2-5; D not resolved. Germline CDR1 SQVTM, CDR2 ANQGSEA. The ends were cut back, 4 bases at V and 4 bases at J, with 13 bases in the middle. CDR3 length: 13 amino acids. CDR3 region: CSVVLITGETQYF. The CDR3 DNA is TGCAGCGTTGTTTTAATTACGGGAGAGACCCAGTACTTC.

The CDR3 DNA reads TGTGCCAGCAGCTTAGCGGCCGACTGGACTGAAGCTTTCTTT. As protein: CASSLAADWTEAFF. V usage is TRBV11-2 and J usage is TRBJ1-1; no clear D. V shed 1 base and J shed 5 bases, with 11 bases lying between them. Per germline, CDR1 SGHAT and CDR2 FQNNGV. The CDR3 is 14 residues long.

This clone appeared a single time. This sequence joins TRBV28 and TRBJ2-7; 9 bases are a match to TRBD2. Trimming at V came to 3 bases and at J to 2 bases, leaving 14 bases not matched to a gene. CDR1 MDHEN and CDR2 SYDVKM come from the germline V gene. CDR3 length: 18 residues. CDR3 amino acids: CASSFNRDIAGEAYEQYF. In DNA, the CDR3 is TGTGCCAGCAGTTTTAACCGGGACATAGCGGGAGAGGCCTACGAGCAGTACTTC.

V is TRBV7-3 and J is TRBJ2-2, with D unclear. The CDR3 consists of 14 residues. Germline lookup yields CDR1 SGHTA and CDR2 FQGTGA. The V end was cut by 2 bases, the J end by 1 base, with 5 bases between. CDR3 coding DNA: TGTGCCAGCAGCTTAGAGCAGAACACCGGGGAGCTGTTTTTT. Encoded protein: CASSLEQNTGELFF. The full variable domain, rest sourced from reference TRBV7-3 and TRBJ2-2, is GAGVSQTPSNKVTEKGKYVELRCDPISGHTALYWYRQSLGQGPEFLIYFQGTGAADDSGLPNDRFFAVRPEGSVSTLKIQRTERGDSAVYLCASSLEQNTGELFFGEGSRLTVL.

V usage is TRBV10-1 and J usage is TRBJ2-1, with 13 bases lining up with TRBD2. This CDR3 region has 15 residues. Germline V CDR1 and CDR2: WNHNN, SYGVQD (reference sequence). Trimming at V came to 2 bases and at J to 7 bases, leaving 2 bases not matched to a gene. The CDR3: CASSEPGLAGNEQFF. The CDR3 DNA sequence: TGCGCCAGCAGTGAGCCGGGACTAGCGGGAAATGAGCAGTTCTTC.

The chain has TRBV7-6 and TRBJ2-1; D possibly corresponds to TRBD2 (6 bases). Looked up from germline, CDR1 is SGHVS and CDR2 is FNYEAQ. This CDR3 is built from 16 residues. V was clipped by 4 bases and J by 7 bases, with 20 bases between them. CDR3 in amino acids: CASSYGRIAEKNEQFF. CDR3 nucleotide sequence: TGTGCCAGCAGCTACGGTCGAATAGCGGAGAAGAATGAGCAGTTCTTC.

The chain has TRBV10-3 and TRBJ1-2; TRBD1 might be the D (6 bases). CDR1 and CDR2 (germline): ENHRY, SYGVKD. Trimming removed 8 bases from V and 4 bases from J, with 17 bases in between. There are 14 residues in the CDR3. The CDR3 coding sequence is TGTGCCATCTCCACCCCAACAGGGATCTATGGCTACACCTTC. Amino acid sequence: CAISTPTGIYGYTF.

The chain joins TRBV29-1 to TRBJ1-2; TRBD1 matches 8 bases. Trimming at V came to 4 bases and at J to 2 bases, leaving 6 bases not matched to a gene. There are 14 residues in the CDR3. Germline-derived CDR1 and CDR2 are SQVTM and ANQGSEA. The CDR3 region has the DNA TGCAGCGTTGTCCGAGACAGGGGAAACTATGGCTACACCTTC. This translates into CSVVRDRGNYGYTF.

This chain uses TRBV7-9 with TRBJ1-2; D not resolved. From germline, CDR1 is SEHNR and CDR2 FQNEAQ (reference sequence). This CDR3 spans 13 amino acids. V lost 0 bases and J lost 3, with 5 bases in between. The CDR3 loop reads CASSLARDYGYTF. The CDR3 nucleotides read TGTGCCAGCAGCTTAGCACGGGACTATGGCTACACCTTC.